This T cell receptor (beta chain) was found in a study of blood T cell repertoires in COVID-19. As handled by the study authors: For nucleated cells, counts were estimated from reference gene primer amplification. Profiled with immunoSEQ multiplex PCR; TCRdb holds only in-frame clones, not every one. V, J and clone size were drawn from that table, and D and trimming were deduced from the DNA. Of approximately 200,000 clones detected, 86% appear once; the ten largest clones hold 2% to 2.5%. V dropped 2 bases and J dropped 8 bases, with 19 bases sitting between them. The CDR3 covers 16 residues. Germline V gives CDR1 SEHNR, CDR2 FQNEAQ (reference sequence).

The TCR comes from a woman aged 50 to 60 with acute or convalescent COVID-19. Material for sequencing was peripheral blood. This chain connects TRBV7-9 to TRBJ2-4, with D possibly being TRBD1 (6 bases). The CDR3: CASSLSRYREGDIQYF. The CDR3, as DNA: TGTGCCAGCAGCTTAAGTCGATACAGGGAAGGGGACATTCAGTACTTC.